This T cell receptor beta chain comes out of a study of early T cells in non-severe SARS-CoV-2 infection. This clonotype was recorded at least ten times. With 5 bases removed from V and 1 base from J, the gap between germline ends came to 11 bases. The CDR3 is 13 residues long. The germline CDR1 and CDR2 sequences are DFQATT and SNEGSKA (reference sequence). The protocol attached unique molecular identifiers to individual cDNA molecules. MiXCR was run by TCRdb on the 5' RACE reads, yielding one entry per CDR3 protein. The table has tens of thousands of distinct CDR3 sequences, approximately 13% seen once.

This receptor was obtained from an adult who was a healthcare worker with PCR-confirmed SARS-CoV-2 infection or an uninfected control (not recorded which). The genes are TRBV20-1 and TRBJ2-5, with D perhaps matching TRBD1 or TRBD2 (5 bases each). Material for sequencing was whole blood. This chain's CDR3 is CSADRDPQETQYF. Written as DNA, the CDR3 is TGCAGTGCTGATCGGGACCCCCAAGAGACCCAGTACTTC.